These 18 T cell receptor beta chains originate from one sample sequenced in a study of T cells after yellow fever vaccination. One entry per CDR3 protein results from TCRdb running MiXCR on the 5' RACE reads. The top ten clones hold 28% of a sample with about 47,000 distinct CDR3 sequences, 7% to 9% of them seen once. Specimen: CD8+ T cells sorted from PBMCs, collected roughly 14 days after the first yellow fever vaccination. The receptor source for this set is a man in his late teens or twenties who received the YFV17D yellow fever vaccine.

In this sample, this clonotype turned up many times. This CDR3 is CASSLPGSDYGYTF. For the CDR3, the DNA is TGTGCCAGCAGCCTCCCGGGCTCGGACTATGGCTACACCTTC. The J gene is TRBJ1-2, the V gene TRBV4-2; D gene uncertain. CDR1 LGHNA and CDR2 YNFKEQ come from the germline V gene. The CDR3 is made up of 14 amino acids. V dropped 4 bases and J dropped 3 bases, with 12 bases sitting between them.

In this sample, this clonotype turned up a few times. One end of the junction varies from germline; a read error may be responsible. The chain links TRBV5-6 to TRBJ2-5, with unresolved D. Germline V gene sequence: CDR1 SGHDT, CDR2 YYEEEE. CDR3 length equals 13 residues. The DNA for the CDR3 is TGTGCCAGCGGCTTGGGCTCGACCGGGACCCAGTACTTC. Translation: CASGLGSTGTQYF.

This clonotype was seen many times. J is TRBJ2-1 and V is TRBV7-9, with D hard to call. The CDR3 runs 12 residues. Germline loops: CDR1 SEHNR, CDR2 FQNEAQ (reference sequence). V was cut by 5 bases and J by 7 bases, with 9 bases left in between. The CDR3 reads CASSGTRNEQFF. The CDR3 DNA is TGTGCCAGCAGCGGTACGAGGAATGAGCAGTTCTTC.

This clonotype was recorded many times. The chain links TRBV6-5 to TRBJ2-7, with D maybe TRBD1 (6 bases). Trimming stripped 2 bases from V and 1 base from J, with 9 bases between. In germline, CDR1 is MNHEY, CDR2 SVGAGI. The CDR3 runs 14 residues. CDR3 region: CASSYNQGSYEQYV. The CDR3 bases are TGTGCCAGCAGTTACAACCAGGGGTCCTACGAGCAGTACGTC.

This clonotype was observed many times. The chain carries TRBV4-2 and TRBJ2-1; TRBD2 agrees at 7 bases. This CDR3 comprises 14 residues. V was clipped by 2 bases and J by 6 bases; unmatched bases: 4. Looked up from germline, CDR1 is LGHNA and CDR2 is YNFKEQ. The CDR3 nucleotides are TGTGCCAGCAGCCAAATACTAGCGCGCAATGAGCAGTTCTTC. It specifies CASSQILARNEQFF.

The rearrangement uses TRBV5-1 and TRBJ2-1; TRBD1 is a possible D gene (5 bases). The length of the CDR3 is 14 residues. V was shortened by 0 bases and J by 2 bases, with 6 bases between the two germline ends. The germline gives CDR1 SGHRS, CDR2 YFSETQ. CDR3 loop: CASSLEQAYNEQFF. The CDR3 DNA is TGCGCCAGCAGCTTGGAACAGGCCTACAATGAGCAGTTCTTC.

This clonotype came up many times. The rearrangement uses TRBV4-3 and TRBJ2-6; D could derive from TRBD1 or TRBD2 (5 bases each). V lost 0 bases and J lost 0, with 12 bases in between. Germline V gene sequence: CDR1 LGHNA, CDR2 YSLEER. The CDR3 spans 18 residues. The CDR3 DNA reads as TGCGCCAGCAGCCAAGATCAGAAGGGACCCTCTGGGGCCAACGTCCTGACTTTC. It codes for CASSQDQKGPSGANVLTF.

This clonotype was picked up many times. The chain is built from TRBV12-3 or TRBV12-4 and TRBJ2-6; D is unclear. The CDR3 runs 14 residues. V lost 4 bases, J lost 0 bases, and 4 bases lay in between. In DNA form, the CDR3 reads TGTGCCAGCAGTTCAGGCTCTGGGGCCAACGTCCTGACTTTC. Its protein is CASSSGSGANVLTF.

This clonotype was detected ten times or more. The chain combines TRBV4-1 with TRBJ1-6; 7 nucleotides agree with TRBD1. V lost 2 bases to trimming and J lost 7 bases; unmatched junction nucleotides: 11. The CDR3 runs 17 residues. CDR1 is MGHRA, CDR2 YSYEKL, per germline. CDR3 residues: CASSQPDREGFNSPLHF. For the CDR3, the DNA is TGCGCCAGCAGCCAACCTGACAGGGAGGGATTCAATTCACCCCTCCACTTT.

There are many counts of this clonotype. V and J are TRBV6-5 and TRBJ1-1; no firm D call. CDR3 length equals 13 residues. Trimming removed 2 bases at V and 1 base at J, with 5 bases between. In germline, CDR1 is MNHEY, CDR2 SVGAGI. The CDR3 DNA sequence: TGTGCCAGCAGTTACGGGCAGAACACTGAAGCTTTCTTT. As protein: CASSYGQNTEAFF.

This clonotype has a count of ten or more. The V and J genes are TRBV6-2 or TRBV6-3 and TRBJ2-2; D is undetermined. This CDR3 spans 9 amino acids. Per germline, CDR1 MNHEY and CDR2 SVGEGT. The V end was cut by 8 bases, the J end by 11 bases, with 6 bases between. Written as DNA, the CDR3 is TGTGCCAGCGGGATTGAGCTGTTTTTT. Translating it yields CASGIELFF.

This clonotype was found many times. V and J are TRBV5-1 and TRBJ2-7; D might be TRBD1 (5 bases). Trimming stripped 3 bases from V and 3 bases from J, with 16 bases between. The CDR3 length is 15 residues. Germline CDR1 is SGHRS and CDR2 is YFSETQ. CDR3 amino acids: CASSSPGWQVYEQYF. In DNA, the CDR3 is TGCGCCAGCAGCTCTCCAGGGTGGCAGGTCTACGAGCAGTACTTC.

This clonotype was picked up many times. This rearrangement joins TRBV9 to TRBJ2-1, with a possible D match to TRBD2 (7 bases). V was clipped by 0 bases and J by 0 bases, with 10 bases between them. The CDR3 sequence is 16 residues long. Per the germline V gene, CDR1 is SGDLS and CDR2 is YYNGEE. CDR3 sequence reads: CASSVVGGGSYNEQFF. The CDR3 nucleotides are TGTGCCAGCAGCGTAGTGGGAGGGGGCTCCTACAATGAGCAGTTCTTC.

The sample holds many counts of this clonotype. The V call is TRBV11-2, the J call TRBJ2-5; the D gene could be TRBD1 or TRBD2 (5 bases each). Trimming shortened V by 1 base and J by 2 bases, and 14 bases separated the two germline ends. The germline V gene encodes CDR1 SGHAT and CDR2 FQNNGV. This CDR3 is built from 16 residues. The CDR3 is CASSLAGGGGQETQYF. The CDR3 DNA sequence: TGTGCCAGCAGCTTAGCCGGTGGTGGGGGTCAAGAGACCCAGTACTTC.

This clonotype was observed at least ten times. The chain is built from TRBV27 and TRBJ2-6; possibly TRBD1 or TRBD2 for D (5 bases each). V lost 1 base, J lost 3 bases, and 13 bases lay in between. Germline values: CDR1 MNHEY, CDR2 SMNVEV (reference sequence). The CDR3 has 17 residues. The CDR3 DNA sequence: TGTGCCAGCAGTTTATATTCAGGGAGCTTTGGGGCCAACGTCCTGACTTTC. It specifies CASSLYSGSFGANVLTF.

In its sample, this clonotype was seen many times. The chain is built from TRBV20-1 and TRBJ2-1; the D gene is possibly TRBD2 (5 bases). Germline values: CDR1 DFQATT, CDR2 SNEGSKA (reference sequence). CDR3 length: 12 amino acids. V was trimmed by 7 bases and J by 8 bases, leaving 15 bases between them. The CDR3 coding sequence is TGCAGTGTTGAGGGCAGTAGGGATGAGCAGTTCTTC. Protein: CSVEGSRDEQFF.

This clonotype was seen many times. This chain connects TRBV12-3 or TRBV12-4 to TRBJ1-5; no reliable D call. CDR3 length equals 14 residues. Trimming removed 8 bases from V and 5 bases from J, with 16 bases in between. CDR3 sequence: CASGIGLGYQPQHF. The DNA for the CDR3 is TGTGCCAGCGGGATTGGACTGGGGTATCAGCCCCAGCATTTT.

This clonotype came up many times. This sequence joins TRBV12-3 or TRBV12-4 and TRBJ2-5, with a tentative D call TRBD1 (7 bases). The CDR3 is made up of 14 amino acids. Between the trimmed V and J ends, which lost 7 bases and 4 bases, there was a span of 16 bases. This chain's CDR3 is CASTLSEGAETQYF. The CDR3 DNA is TGTGCCAGCACCTTATCGGAGGGGGCAGAGACCCAGTACTTC.